This paragraph covers one T cell receptor beta chain sequence. The data originate from a study of blood T cell repertoires in COVID-19. Repertoires were generated with immunoSEQ multiplex PCR, while TCRdb's copy carries only in-frame clones and drops some. The repertoire holds about 190,000 clones, with about four fifths as singletons. This CDR3 has 17 residues. With V trimmed by 2 bases and J by 7 bases, 11 bases remained unmatched. Germline values: CDR1 LGHDT, CDR2 YNNKEL (reference sequence). Material: PBMCs or T cells enriched from blood (not recorded which). The J gene is TRBJ2-1, the V gene TRBV3-1 (or the pseudogene TRBV3-2); 10 bases line up with TRBD2. The clonotype originates from a woman in her 30s who had recovered from COVID-19. This chain's CDR3 is CASSQRPSGRPRNEQFF. As DNA, the CDR3 is TGTGCCAGCAGCCAACGCCCTAGCGGGAGACCTAGGAATGAGCAGTTCTTC.